Reported below is one TCR beta chain. No antigen is known for it. Per-base qualities were not stored, and no clone one base away is much larger. TCRbeta CDR3 regions were amplified from genomic DNA using the immunoSEQ Assay, a bias-controlled multiplex PCR. In the source study's methods: Within the assay, amplification of reference gene primers was used to estimate how many nucleated cells each sample contained. To quantify the absolute abundance of each unique TCRbeta CDR3 rearrangement, sequence reads were collapsed and filtered. For each sample, productive Simpson clonality was calculated as the square root of Simpson's diversity index over productive rearrangements. Entries here come from immuneACCESS through TCRdb and include only in-frame sequences with V and J called. Some clones fail to appear in such tables; in the studies checked, an unresolved V gene covers under half of the shortfall, and the cause of the remainder is unknown. V, J and clone size reflect that table, while D and trimming were determined from the DNA. The table for this sample lists a few hundred thousand clones; 75% to 90% of them were counted only once. The ten largest clones represent approximately 4% of the sample.

Germline trimming: 3 bases from V, 6 bases from J; junction bases outside gene matches: 8. The CDR1 and CDR2 encoded by the germline V gene are SGHRS and YFSETQ. The CDR3 numbers 15 residues from cysteine through phenylalanine. Here the CDR3 DNA is all that survives: 45 bases in frame from base 1. The data derive from a study of blood T cell repertoires in COVID-19 (TCRdb year 2020). Turning to the overall study: Samples covering the acute and convalescent phases of COVID-19 were provided by collaborators in the United States, Italy and Spain. The material from the prospective study consisted of cDNA or gDNA derived from T cells, B-cell-depleted T cells, or PBMCs. Deeply sampled blood TCRbeta repertoires from subjects exposed to, actively infected with, or recovered from COVID-19 were included in the dataset. The repertoires were released in a freely available public database intended as a resource for research on the immune response to SARS-CoV-2. Samples came from the ongoing ImmuneRACE study (first 160 participants) plus 1,254 subjects from 6 global collaborators. Sample metadata almost always included a de-identified subject ID, COVID-19 status, age in years and sex. Where available, HLA class I and class II types were taken from metadata supplied by the sample provider and were not determined by assay-based typing. General study outcomes and caveats: Clinical and demographic metadata were provided uncurated, with the amount varying by source and participant.

Participants in the prospective study were aged roughly 18 to 100 years, lived in over 20 United States geographic areas, and enrolled through a virtual design. In the prospective study, cohorts were assigned on the basis of participant-reported clinical history obtained from a screening survey and a study questionnaire. Exposed participants had been in contact, within 2 weeks of entering the study, with a person who had a PCR-confirmed or clinician-diagnosed case of COVID-19. Mobile phlebotomists in the prospective study collected whole blood, serum and a nasopharyngeal or oropharyngeal swab from every participant. Additional blood draws and questionnaires over a 2-month period could optionally be provided by prospective study participants. Before DNA extraction, prospective study blood samples were shipped either frozen or at room temperature.

The sample consisted of PBMCs or T cells enriched from blood (not recorded which). This chain is built from TRBV5-1 and TRBJ2-7; TRBD1 aligns with 11 central bases. The TCR originated in a woman younger than 45 who had been exposed to COVID-19. The DNA reads TGCGCCAGCAGCTCGGGACAGGGGGGTCTCGCCGAGCAGTACTTC. Its protein is CASSSGQGGLAEQYF.